Below are 2 T cell receptor beta chains sequenced from a single sample in a study of T cells after yellow fever vaccination. MiXCR was run by TCRdb on the 5' RACE reads, yielding one entry per CDR3 protein. The sample has 230,000 or so distinct CDR3 sequences, 6.5% to 7.5% seen once; the top ten hold 1.1%. This material consisted of CD4+ T cells sorted from PBMCs, taken on the day of the yellow fever booster vaccination. These receptors originate from a man aged 25-45 years who received the YFV17D yellow fever vaccine.

This chain links TRBV28 with TRBJ2-5, with D tentatively TRBD2 (5 bases). The germline gives CDR1 MDHEN, CDR2 SYDVKM. This CDR3 is 15 amino acids long. Trimming removed 1 base at V and 5 bases at J, with 14 bases between. In nucleotides, the CDR3 is TGTGCCAGCAGTTTATTAGGCAGGCCGGGGGAGACCCAGTACTTC. Translating gives CASSLLGRPGETQYF.

This clonotype has ten or more counts. The rearrangement uses TRBV7-2 and TRBJ1-5, with D perhaps matching TRBD1 (6 bases). The germline gives CDR1 SGHTA, CDR2 FQGNSA. There are 14 residues in the CDR3. Trimming took off 0 bases at V and 4 bases at J, with 7 bases between the two ends. CDR3 loop: CASSLAGQNQPQHF. The CDR3 region has the DNA TGTGCCAGCAGCTTAGCTGGACAGAATCAGCCCCAGCATTTT.